This record covers a single TCR beta chain. The target antigen is unknown. The sample originates from a study of cytomegalovirus exposure and HLA in healthy donors. This CDR3 is 14 amino acids long. The V gene lost 0 bases and the J gene lost 6 bases, with 12 bases spanning the gap. Germline CDR1 is KGHSH and CDR2 is LQKENI. Broader study findings: TCR association rates varied by HLA locus in a later analysis, with DRB1 highest and HLA-C lowest.

The PCR made use of 60 Vbeta and 13 Jbeta primers. The assay was immunoSEQ multiplex PCR, and TCRdb's table has in-frame clones only and misses some. The repertoire holds over 75,000 clones, about 81% seen once, with around 2.4% in the top ten. The J gene is TRBJ2-7, the V gene TRBV18; TRBD2 is a possible D gene (5 bases). Sequencing used PBMCs. The sequence was obtained from a woman between 45 and 65 years old in good health and CMV-seronegative. CDR3 amino acids: CASSPPAGDGEQYF. CDR3 coding DNA: TGTGCCAGCTCACCACCAGCCGGGGATGGCGAGCAGTACTTC.